These 9 T cell receptor beta chains were sequenced from one sample in a study of T-cell reconstitution after alpha-beta-depleted transplantation in children. Library preparation (for TCRbeta) was performed with unique molecular identifiers. TCRdb reprocessed the PCR reads via MiXCR and lists one record per CDR3 protein. Among about 870,000 distinct CDR3 sequences listed, 15% to 20% were seen once. This specimen consisted of PBMCs, mostly from graft donor cells, obtained 360 days after TCRalphabeta/CD19-depleted stem cell transplant. The receptors originated from a male patient younger than 18 who had a stem cell transplant for acute lymphoblastic leukemia, so the T cells may come from the graft donor.

This clonotype was counted a few times. This sequence joins TRBV9 and TRBJ1-1; tentatively, D is TRBD1 (5 bases). CDR3 length: 13 amino acids. The V gene lost 2 bases and the J gene lost 5 bases, with 10 bases spanning the gap. The germline V gene has CDR1 SGDLS and CDR2 YYNGEE. This CDR3 is CASSVWGSTEAFF. The DNA of the CDR3 is TGTGCCAGCAGCGTTTGGGGGAGTACTGAAGCTTTCTTT. The entire variable domain, with the rest obtained from reference TRBV9 and TRBJ1-1, is as follows: DSGVTQTPKHLITATGQRVTLRCSPRSGDLSVYWYQQSLDQGLQFLIQYYNGEERAKGNILERFSAQQFPDLHSELNLSSLELGDSALYFCASSVWGSTEAFFGQGTRLTVV.

This chain joins TRBV19 and TRBJ1-1; D not certain. This CDR3 spans 14 amino acids. Germline V gene lookup returns CDR1 LNHDA and CDR2 SQIVND (reference sequence). Between the trimmed V and J ends, which lost 3 bases and 3 bases, there was a span of 11 bases. The DNA of the CDR3 is TGTGCCAGTAGTATCTCAACACGGCACACTGAAGCTTTCTTT. It is translated as CASSISTRHTEAFF. Full variable domain (remainder filled in from reference TRBV19 and TRBJ1-1): DGGITQSPKYLFRKEGQNVTLSCEQNLNHDAMYWYRQDPGQGLRLIYYSQIVNDFQKGDIAEGYSVSREKKESFPLTVTSAQKNPTAFYLCASSISTRHTEAFFGQGTRLTVV.

This clonotype was observed a few times. The gene calls are TRBV4-1 and TRBJ2-1; D is unresolved. The CDR3 is 14 amino acids. V shed 0 bases and J shed 9 bases, with 12 bases lying between them. Germline V gene sequence: CDR1 MGHRA, CDR2 YSYEKL. CDR3 DNA: TGCGCCAGCAGCCAAGATCCCCCCGGCGGTGAGCAGTTCTTC. It is translated as CASSQDPPGGEQFF.

The chain employs TRBV5-1 and TRBJ1-1; maybe TRBD1 (6 bases). Trimming removed 0 bases at V and 3 bases at J, with 12 bases between. Germline CDR1 is SGHRS and CDR2 is YFSETQ. The CDR3 sequence is 15 residues long. The CDR3 nucleotides are TGCGCCAGCAGCTTGGACGCGGGGGCCTACACTGAAGCTTTCTTT. This encodes CASSLDAGAYTEAFF. Based on the CDR3 plus reference TRBV5-1 and TRBJ1-1, the full variable domain is KAGVTQTPRYLIKTRGQQVTLSCSPISGHRSVSWYQQTPGQGLQFLFEYFSETQRNKGNFPGRFSGRQFSNSRSEMNVSTLELGDSALYLCASSLDAGAYTEAFFGQGTRLTVV.

The chain recombines TRBV4-1 with TRBJ2-7; 8 nucleotides align to TRBD1. Germline V gives CDR1 MGHRA, CDR2 YSYEKL. The CDR3 loop spans 15 amino acids. V trimming: 3 bases; J trimming: 3 bases; junction bases outside the gene matches: 7. Written as DNA, the CDR3 is TGCGCCAGCAGCCAGCCTACAGGGGGTCTCTACGAGCAGTACTTC. Translated, it gives CASSQPTGGLYEQYF.

This clonotype occurred a few times. The chain employs TRBV6-2 or TRBV6-3 and TRBJ2-5; D is ambiguous. Deletions cut 0 bases from V and 2 bases from J, with 7 bases between. Germline values: CDR1 MNHEY, CDR2 SVGEGT. The CDR3 runs 14 residues. The chain's CDR3 is CASSYSSRQETQYF. Written as DNA, the CDR3 is TGTGCCAGCAGTTACTCGTCACGGCAAGAGACCCAGTACTTC.

This chain joins TRBV28 and TRBJ2-1; TRBD2 matches 8 bases. This CDR3 region has 18 residues. Germline V gene lookup returns CDR1 MDHEN and CDR2 SYDVKM. V was clipped by 3 bases and J by 6 bases; unmatched bases: 16. This CDR3 is CASSFLFSGDPMSNEQFF. CDR3 nucleotides: TGTGCCAGCAGTTTTCTCTTTAGCGGGGACCCGATGAGCAATGAGCAGTTCTTC.

This clonotype has just a few counts. The chain joins TRBV5-1 to TRBJ2-1, with 9 bases identical to TRBD2. V shed 3 bases and J 3 bases; nucleotides not matched to a gene: 7. This CDR3 is built from 16 residues. Germline V gene lookup returns CDR1 SGHRS and CDR2 YFSETQ. This CDR3 reads CASSSGAGGGYNEQFF. DNA of the CDR3: TGCGCCAGCAGCTCGGGAGCGGGAGGAGGCTACAATGAGCAGTTCTTC. The full variable domain, in which reference TRBV5-1 and TRBJ2-1 provide the parts outside the CDR3, is KAGVTQTPRYLIKTRGQQVTLSCSPISGHRSVSWYQQTPGQGLQFLFEYFSETQRNKGNFPGRFSGRQFSNSRSEMNVSTLELGDSALYLCASSSGAGGGYNEQFFGPGTRLTVL.

The V gene is TRBV10-3, the J gene TRBJ2-7; 10 positions match TRBD1. Per the germline V gene, CDR1 is ENHRY and CDR2 is SYGVKD. The CDR3 extends over 15 amino acids. Trimming took 3 bases from V and 3 from J; bases not matched to a gene: 5. The CDR3 DNA reads TGTGCCATCAGTGACACCGGGACAGGGGACTACGAGCAGTACTTC. Translation gives CAISDTGTGDYEQYF.